Listed below are T cell receptor beta chains from one sample, sequenced in a study of cytomegalovirus exposure and HLA in healthy donors. The protocol was immunoSEQ multiplex PCR, while the TCRdb copy is restricted to in-frame clones and leaves out a portion. The table lists some 200,000 clones, over 60% of them singletons. The material sequenced was PBMCs. These receptors were obtained from a man younger than 35 in good health and CMV-seronegative. The conserved cysteine and the conserved F or W are not part of the CDR3 here. Each record gives: V gene, CDR3 protein.

v_call: TRBV11-2
cdr3_aa: ASSFTGWGFYEQY

v_call: TRBV2
cdr3_aa: ASGWLVWSDTQY

v_call: TRBV28
cdr3_aa: ASSFRQGVSETQY

v_call: TRBV7-9
cdr3_aa: ASSLPSGLQVEQY

v_call: TRBV6-1
cdr3_aa: ASSEGWAEKQGNQPQH

v_call: TRBV6-5
cdr3_aa: ASSYYHRGSYEQY

v_call: TRBV30
cdr3_aa: AWSVLGGETDTQY

v_call: TRBV29-1
cdr3_aa: SVGRRLAGPNEQF

v_call: TRBV4-1
cdr3_aa: ASSQVTNLHEQF

v_call: TRBV6-5
cdr3_aa: ASSYSSEQY

v_call: TRBV7-8
cdr3_aa: ASINAGVHTEAF

v_call: TRBV2
cdr3_aa: ASSATRNEQF

v_call: TRBV9
cdr3_aa: ASSVPGTSGYNEQF

v_call: TRBV2
cdr3_aa: ASIEVAGYNEQF

v_call: TRBV6-1
cdr3_aa: ASSAGTSSYNEQF

v_call: TRBV30
cdr3_aa: AWSLNTDTQY

v_call: TRBV7-6
cdr3_aa: ASSAQQSSGANVLT

v_call: TRBV27
cdr3_aa: ASRHDRDSNYEQY

v_call: TRBV11-2
cdr3_aa: ASSLGLAGDEQY

v_call: TRBV5-4
cdr3_aa: ASSLFVSQYGYT

v_call: TRBV6-1
cdr3_aa: ASSEVGRGTDTQY

v_call: TRBV5-4
cdr3_aa: ASSLYAGREQY